Described below is a single T cell receptor beta chain sequence and its context. Its antigen is as yet unknown. The data originate from a study of cytomegalovirus exposure and HLA in healthy donors. Regarding the study as a whole: The classifier was said to identify cytomegalovirus status with high specificity and sensitivity. In a later analysis, first-cohort TCR clusters were found to tend to co-occur in the 120 validation repertoires. Rare sequences made up most TCRs, while some public TCRs were found in many donors.

Only in-frame clones appear in the TCRdb table, and some are missing; sequencing was by immunoSEQ multiplex PCR. Altogether some 320,000 clones are present, 87% being singletons, with the ten largest covering approximately 1.2%. This receptor was identified in a woman aged 25 to 39 in good health and CMV-seropositive. The sequencing sample was made of PBMCs.

The CDR3 reads CASSLAGFGAFF. The CDR3 bases are TGTGCCAGCAGCCTAGCGGGTTTCGGAGCTTTCTTT. This chain links TRBV5-4 with TRBJ1-1; D not certain. V dropped 4 bases and J dropped 10 bases, with 14 bases sitting between them. Germline V CDR1 and CDR2: SGHNT, YYREEE (reference sequence). The CDR3 sequence is 12 residues long.